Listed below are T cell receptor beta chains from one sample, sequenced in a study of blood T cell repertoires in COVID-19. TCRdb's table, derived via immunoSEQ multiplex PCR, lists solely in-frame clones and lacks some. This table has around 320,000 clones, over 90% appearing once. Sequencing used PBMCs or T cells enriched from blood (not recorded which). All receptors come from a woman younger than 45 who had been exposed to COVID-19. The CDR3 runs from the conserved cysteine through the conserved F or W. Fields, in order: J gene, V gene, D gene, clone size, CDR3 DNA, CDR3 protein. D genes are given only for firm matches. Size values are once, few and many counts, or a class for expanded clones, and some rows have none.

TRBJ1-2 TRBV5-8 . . TGTGCCAGCAGCCTCTCGCGGCCTTATGGCTACACCTTC CASSLSRPYGYTF
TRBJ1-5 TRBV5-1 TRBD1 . TGCGCCAGCAGCGAAACAGGGGCCAATCAGCCCCAGCATTTT CASSETGANQPQHF
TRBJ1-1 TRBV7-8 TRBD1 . TGTGCCAGCAGACCCGGGACAGCGAACACTGAAGCTTTCTTT CASRPGTANTEAFF
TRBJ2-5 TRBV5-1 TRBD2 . TGCGCCAGCAGCTCAAGACCTAGCGGGGGGACATACCCGACCCAGTACTTC CASSSRPSGGTYPTQYF
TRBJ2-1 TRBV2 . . TGTGCCAGCAGTGAACGACAGGGCGGGATCTACAATGAGCAGTTCTTC CASSERQGGIYNEQFF
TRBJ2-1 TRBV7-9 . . TGTGCCAGCAGCGGACAACTCAGGGAATCCTACAATGAGCAGTTCTTC CASSGQLRESYNEQFF
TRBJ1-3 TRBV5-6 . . TGTGCCAGCAGCTCCTATAATGGTGGTACCATATATTTT CASSSYNGGTIYF
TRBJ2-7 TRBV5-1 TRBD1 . TGCGCCAGCAGCCCGACAGGGATTGAGCAGTACTTC CASSPTGIEQYF
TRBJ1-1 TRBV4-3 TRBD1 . TGCGCCAGCAGCCAATCTTACAGGGGGAGTGACACTGAAGCTTTCTTT CASSQSYRGSDTEAFF
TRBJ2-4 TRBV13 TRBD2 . TGTGCCAGCAGTGAGCGGGGGGTCAAAAACATTCAGTACTTC CASSERGVKNIQYF
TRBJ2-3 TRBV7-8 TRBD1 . TGTGCCAGCCGACAGGGGGGAACAGATACGCAGTATTTT CASRQGGTDTQYF
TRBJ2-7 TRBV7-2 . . TGTGCCAGCAGCTTCTTGGGGCCGCAGTACTTC CASSFLGPQYF
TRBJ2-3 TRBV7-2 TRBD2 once TGTGCCAGCACCCAAGCGGGGGCCCTCACAGATACGCAGTATTTT CASTQAGALTDTQYF
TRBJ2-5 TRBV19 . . TGTGCCAGTAGTCTAAACCGAGATGAGACCCAGTACTTC CASSLNRDETQYF
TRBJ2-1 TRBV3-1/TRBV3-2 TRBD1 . TGTGCCAGCAGCCATGGGACAGCCCCTGAGTTCTTC CASSHGTAPEFF
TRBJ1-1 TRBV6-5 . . TGTGCCAGCAGTTACTCGAACAGCTTGAACACTGAAGCTTTCTTT CASSYSNSLNTEAFF
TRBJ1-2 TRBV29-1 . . TGCAGCGTTGTAGGACAAGGAAACTATGGCTACACCTTC CSVVGQGNYGYTF
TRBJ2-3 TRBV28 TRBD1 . TGTGCCAGCAGTTTTAGAGGGGGCGCCGGTACGCAGTATTTT CASSFRGGAGTQYF
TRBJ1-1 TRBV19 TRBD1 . TGTGCCACCAAGGGACAGGGGCTTTGGAACACTGAAGCTTTCTTT CATKGQGLWNTEAFF
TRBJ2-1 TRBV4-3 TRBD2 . TGCGCCAGCAGCCAAGGTCTAGCGGGGGGCTATAGCTCCTACAATGAGCAGTTCTTC CASSQGLAGGYSSYNEQFF
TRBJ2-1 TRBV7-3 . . TGTGCCAGCAGGTTAGACAGTTACAATGAGCAGTTCTTC CASRLDSYNEQFF
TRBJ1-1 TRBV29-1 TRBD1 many TGCAGCGTCGGGACAGGGGCCACTGAAGCTTTCTTT CSVGTGATEAFF
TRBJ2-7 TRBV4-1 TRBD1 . TGCGCCAGCAGCCTCAGGGACAGCTACGAGCAGTACTTC CASSLRDSYEQYF
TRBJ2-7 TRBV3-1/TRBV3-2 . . TGTGCCAGCAGCCAAGCCAGGGGAACGGAGCAGTACTTC CASSQARGTEQYF
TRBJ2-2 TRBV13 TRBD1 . TGTGCCAGCAGCTTCTGGACAGGCCCCACCGGGGAGCTGTTTTTT CASSFWTGPTGELFF
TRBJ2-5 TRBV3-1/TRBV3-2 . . TGTGCCAGCGGAATAGCGATTCTGACAGAGACCCAGTACTTC CASGIAILTETQYF